This T cell receptor beta chain was captured in a study of CD8 T cells in ankylosing spondylitis. Worth noting for this clonotype: The antigen is unknown.

Germline lookup yields CDR1 MGHDK and CDR2 SYGVNS. Trimming removed 1 base from V and 0 bases from J, with 13 bases in between. The CDR3 contains 16 residues. Overall study results and limits: With a CD8+ phenotype, disease-linked clones were relatively rare in peripheral blood. For ankylosing spondylitis blood, a TCR beta motif of seven to nine highly homologous variants appeared characteristic. Disease-linked clones reportedly concentrated significantly in matched ankylosing spondylitis synovial fluid.

By quantitative 5'-RACE with molecular barcodes, the TCR beta libraries were made. TCRdb re-analysed the 5' RACE reads in MiXCR, keeping a single row per CDR3 protein. The sample records about 840,000 distinct CDR3 sequences, 12% being singletons. The gene calls are TRBV25-1 and TRBJ2-7; possibly TRBD1 for D (5 bases). The clonotype originates from a male donor with ankylosing spondylitis. The sample taken for sequencing was blood, either unsorted or a sorted T cell fraction (not recorded which). Written as DNA, the CDR3 is TGTGCCAGCAGTGAATTCGGGCAGGGTAGCTCCTACGAGCAGTACTTC. Encoded protein: CASSEFGQGSSYEQYF.